This T cell receptor beta chain was identified in a study of blood T cell repertoires in COVID-19. Study background: Samples taken during acute and convalescent COVID-19 were collected in the United States, Italy and Spain. Sources were T cells, B-cell-depleted T cells, or PBMCs; the material itself was cDNA or gDNA.

CDR3 length equals 14 residues. Germline CDR1 is MDHEN and CDR2 is SYDVKM. The V gene lost 4 bases and the J gene lost 0 bases, with 7 bases spanning the gap. Study processing details: Cell counts per sample came from amplifying reference gene primers. Data came from immunoSEQ multiplex PCR; TCRdb stores just in-frame clones and leaves some out. The V and J calls and clone size were taken over from that table, and D and trimming were inferred from the DNA. The table lists approximately 75,000 clones, around 74% of them singletons. The rearrangement uses TRBV28 and TRBJ2-1; maybe TRBD1 (5 bases). This sequence was found in a human donor with acute or convalescent COVID-19. The donor label of this sample is uncertain. The sequencing sample was made of peripheral blood. In nucleotides, the CDR3 is TGTGCCAGCAGTTCAGACAGCTCCTACAATGAGCAGTTCTTC. Amino acids: CASSSDSSYNEQFF. Supplemented by reference TRBV28 and TRBJ2-1, the full variable domain reads DVKVTQSSRYLVKRTGEKVFLECVQDMDHENMFWYRQDPGLGLRLIYFSYDVKMKEKGDIPEGYSVSREKKERFSLILESASTNQTSMYLCASSSDSSYNEQFFGPGTRLTVL.